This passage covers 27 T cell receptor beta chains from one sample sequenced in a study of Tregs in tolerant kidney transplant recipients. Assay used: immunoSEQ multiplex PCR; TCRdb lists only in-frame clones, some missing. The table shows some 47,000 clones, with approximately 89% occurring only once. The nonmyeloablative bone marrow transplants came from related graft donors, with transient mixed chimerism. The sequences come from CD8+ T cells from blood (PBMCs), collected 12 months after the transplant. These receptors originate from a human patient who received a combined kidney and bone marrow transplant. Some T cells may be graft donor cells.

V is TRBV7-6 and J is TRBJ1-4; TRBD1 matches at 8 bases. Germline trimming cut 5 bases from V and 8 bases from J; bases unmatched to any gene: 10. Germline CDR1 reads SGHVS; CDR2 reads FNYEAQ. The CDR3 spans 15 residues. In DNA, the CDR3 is TGTGCCAGCAGCAGGACAGGGCCGCCGGTGGAAAAACTGTTTTTT. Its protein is CASSRTGPPVEKLFF.

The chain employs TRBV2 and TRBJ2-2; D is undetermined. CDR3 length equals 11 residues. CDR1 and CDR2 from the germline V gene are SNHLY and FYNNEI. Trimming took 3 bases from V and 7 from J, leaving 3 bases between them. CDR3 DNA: TGTGCCAGCAGTGACATCGGGGAGCTGTTTTTT. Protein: CASSDIGELFF. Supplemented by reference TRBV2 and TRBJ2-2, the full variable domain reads EPEVTQTPSHQVTQMGQEVILRCVPISNHLYFYWYRQILGQKVEFLVSFYNNEISEKSEIFDDQFSVERPDGSNFTLKIRSTKLEDSAMYFCASSDIGELFFGEGSRLTVL.

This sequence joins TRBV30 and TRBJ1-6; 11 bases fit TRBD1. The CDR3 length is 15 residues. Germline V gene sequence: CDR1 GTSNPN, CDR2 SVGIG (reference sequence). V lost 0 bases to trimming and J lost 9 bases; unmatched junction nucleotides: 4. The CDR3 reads CAWSVADRGRSPLHF. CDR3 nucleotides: TGTGCCTGGAGTGTGGCGGACAGGGGGCGTTCACCCCTCCACTTT.

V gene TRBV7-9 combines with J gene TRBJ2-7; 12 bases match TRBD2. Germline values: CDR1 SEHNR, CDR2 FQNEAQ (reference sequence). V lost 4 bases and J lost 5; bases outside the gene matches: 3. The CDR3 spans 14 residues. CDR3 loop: CASSSTSGRHEQYF. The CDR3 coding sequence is TGTGCCAGCAGCTCGACTAGCGGGAGACACGAGCAGTACTTC.

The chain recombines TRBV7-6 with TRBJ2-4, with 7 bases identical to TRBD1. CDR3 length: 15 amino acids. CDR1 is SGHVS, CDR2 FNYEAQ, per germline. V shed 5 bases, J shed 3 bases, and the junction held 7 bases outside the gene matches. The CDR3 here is CASSRSGGGKNIQYF. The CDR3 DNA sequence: TGTGCCAGCAGCAGGTCAGGGGGTGGCAAAAACATTCAGTACTTC.

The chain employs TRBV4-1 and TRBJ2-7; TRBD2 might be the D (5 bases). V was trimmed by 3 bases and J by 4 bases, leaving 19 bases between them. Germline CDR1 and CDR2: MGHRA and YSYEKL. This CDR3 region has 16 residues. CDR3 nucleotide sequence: TGCGCCAGCAGCCAGCGACACCTCGGTTGGGAGTACGAGCAGTACTTC. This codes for CASSQRHLGWEYEQYF.

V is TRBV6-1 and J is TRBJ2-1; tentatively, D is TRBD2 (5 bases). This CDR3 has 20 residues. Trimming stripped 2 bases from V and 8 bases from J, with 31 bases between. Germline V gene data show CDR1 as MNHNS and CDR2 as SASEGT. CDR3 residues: CASSELFWGSVPNLFDEQFF. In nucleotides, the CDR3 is TGTGCCAGCAGTGAATTGTTTTGGGGTAGCGTGCCAAATCTGTTTGATGAGCAGTTCTTC.

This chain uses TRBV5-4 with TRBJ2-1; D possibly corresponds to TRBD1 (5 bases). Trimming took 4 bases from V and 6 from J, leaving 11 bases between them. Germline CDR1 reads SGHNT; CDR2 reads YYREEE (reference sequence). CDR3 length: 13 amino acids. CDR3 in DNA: TGTGCCAGCAGCCTGGGGCCGCCCAATGAGCAGTTCTTC. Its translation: CASSLGPPNEQFF.

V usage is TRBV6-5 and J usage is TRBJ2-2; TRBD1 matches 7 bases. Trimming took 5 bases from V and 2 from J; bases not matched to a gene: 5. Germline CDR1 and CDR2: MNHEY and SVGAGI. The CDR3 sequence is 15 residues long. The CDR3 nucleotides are TGTGCCAGCAGTCACGGGACAGCCAACACCGGGGAGCTGTTTTTT. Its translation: CASSHGTANTGELFF.

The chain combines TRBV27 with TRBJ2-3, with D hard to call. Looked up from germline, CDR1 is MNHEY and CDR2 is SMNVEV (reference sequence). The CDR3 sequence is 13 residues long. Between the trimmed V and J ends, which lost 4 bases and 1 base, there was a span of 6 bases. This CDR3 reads CASSYQGTDTQYF. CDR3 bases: TGTGCCAGCAGTTATCAGGGCACAGATACGCAGTATTTT.

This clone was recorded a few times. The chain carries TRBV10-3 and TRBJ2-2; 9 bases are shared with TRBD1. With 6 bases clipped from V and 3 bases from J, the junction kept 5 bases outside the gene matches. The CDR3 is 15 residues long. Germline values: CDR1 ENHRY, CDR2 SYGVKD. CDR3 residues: CAISSGTGHTGELFF. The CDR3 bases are TGTGCCATCAGCTCCGGGACAGGGCACACCGGGGAGCTGTTTTTT.

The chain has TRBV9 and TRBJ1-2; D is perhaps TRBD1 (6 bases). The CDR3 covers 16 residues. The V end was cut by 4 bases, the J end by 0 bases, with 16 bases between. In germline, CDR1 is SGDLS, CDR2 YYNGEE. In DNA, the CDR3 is TGTGCCAGCAGCCTCCGGACAGATTTATCTAACTATGGCTACACCTTC. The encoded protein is CASSLRTDLSNYGYTF.

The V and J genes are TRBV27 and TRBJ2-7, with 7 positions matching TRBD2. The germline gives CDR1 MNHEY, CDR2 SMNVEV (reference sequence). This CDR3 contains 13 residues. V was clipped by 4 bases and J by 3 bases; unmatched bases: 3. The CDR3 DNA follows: TGTGCCAGCAGTTGGGCTAGCGGCTACGAGCAGTACTTC. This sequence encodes CASSWASGYEQYF.

CDR3 in DNA: TGTGCCAGTAGTACCCCGCCGACAGGCTACAATGAGCAGTTCTTC. This translates into CASSTPPTGYNEQFF. J is TRBJ2-1 and V is TRBV19; perhaps TRBD1 as D (6 bases). Per the germline V gene, CDR1 is LNHDA and CDR2 is SQIVND (reference sequence). The V end was cut by 4 bases, the J end by 3 bases, with 13 bases between. The CDR3 covers 15 residues.

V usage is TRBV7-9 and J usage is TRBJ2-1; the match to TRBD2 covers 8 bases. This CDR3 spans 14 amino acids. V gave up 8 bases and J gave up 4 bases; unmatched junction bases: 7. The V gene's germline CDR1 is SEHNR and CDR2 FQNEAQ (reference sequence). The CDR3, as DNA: TGTGCCAGCTCGAGCGGGAGCTCTTACAATGAGCAGTTCTTC. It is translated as CASSSGSSYNEQFF.

CDR3 amino acids: CASSVTSNYGYTF. The CDR3 DNA sequence: TGTGCCAGCAGTGTAACATCTAACTATGGCTACACCTTC. The gene calls are TRBV28 and TRBJ1-2; unclear D gene. CDR1 and CDR2 (germline): MDHEN, SYDVKM. CDR3 size: 13 residues. The V and J ends lost 5 bases and 0 bases respectively, with 7 bases between them.

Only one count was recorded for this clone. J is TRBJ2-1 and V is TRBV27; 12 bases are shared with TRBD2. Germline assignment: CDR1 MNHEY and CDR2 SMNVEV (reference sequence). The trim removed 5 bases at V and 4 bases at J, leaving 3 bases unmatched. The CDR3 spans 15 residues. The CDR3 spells CASSLGLAGYNEQFF. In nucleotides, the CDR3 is TGTGCCAGCAGTCTAGGACTAGCGGGGTACAATGAGCAGTTCTTC.

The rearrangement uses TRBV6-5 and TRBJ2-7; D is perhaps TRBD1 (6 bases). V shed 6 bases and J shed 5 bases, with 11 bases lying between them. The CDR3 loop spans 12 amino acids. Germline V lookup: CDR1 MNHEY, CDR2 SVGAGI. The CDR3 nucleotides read TGTGCCAGCAGCGAAACAGGGAACGAGCAGTACTTC. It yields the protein CASSETGNEQYF.

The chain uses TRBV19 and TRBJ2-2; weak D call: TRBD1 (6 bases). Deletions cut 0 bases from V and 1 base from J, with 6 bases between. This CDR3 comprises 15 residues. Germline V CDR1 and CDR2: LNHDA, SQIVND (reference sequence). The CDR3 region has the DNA TGTGCCAGTAGTATAGAAGGGGGGAACACCGGGGAGCTGTTTTTT. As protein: CASSIEGGNTGELFF.

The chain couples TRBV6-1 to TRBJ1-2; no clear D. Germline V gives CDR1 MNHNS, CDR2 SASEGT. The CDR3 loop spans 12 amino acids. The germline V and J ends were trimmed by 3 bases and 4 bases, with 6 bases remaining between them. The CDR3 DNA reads TGTGCCAGCAGTGATATGGCCTATGGCTACACCTTC. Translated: CASSDMAYGYTF.

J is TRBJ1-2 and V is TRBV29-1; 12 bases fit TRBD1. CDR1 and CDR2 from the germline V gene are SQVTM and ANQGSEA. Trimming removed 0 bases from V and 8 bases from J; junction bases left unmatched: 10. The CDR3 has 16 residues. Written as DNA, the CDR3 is TGCAGCGTTGAAGAAGGCCTGGGAGGGACAGGGGGCGGCTACACCTTC. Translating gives CSVEEGLGGTGGGYTF.

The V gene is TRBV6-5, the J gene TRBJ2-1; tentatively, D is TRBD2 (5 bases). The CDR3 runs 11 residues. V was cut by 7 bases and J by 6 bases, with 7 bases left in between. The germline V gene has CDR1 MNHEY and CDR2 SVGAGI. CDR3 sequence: CASTAGNEQFF. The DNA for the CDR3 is TGTGCCAGCACCGCGGGCAATGAGCAGTTCTTC.

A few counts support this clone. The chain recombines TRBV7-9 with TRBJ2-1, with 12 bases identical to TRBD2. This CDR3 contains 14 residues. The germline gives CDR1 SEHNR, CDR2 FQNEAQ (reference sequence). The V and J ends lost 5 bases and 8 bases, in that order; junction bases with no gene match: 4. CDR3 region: CASSARLAGDEQFF. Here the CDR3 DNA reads TGTGCCAGCAGCGCTAGACTAGCGGGAGATGAGCAGTTCTTC.

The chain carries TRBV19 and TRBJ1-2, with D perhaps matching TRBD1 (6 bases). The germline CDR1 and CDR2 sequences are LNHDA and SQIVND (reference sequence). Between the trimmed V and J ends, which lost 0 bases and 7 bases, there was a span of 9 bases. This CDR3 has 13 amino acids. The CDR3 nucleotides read TGTGCCAGTAGTATAGATCACAGGGCTGGCTACACCTTC. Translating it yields CASSIDHRAGYTF.

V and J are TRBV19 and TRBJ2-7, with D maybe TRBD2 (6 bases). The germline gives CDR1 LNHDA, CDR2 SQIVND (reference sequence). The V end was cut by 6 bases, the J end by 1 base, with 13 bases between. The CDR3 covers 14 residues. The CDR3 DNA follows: TGTGCCAGTAGACCGGGAGACCGGTCCTACGAGCAGTACTTC. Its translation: CASRPGDRSYEQYF.

The CDR3: CSVTTGGSYEQYF. In DNA, the CDR3 is TGCAGCGTTACGACAGGGGGTTCCTACGAGCAGTACTTC. This sequence joins TRBV29-1 and TRBJ2-7; 9 bases are shared with TRBD1. Germline CDR1 SQVTM, CDR2 ANQGSEA. V dropped 5 bases and J dropped 1; count of bases not matched to a gene: 3. This CDR3 has 13 amino acids.

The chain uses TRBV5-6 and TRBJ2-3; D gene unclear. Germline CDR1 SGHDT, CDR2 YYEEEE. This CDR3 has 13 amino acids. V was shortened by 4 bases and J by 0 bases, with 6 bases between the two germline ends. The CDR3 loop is CASSLGSTDTQYF. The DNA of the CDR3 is TGTGCCAGCAGCCTCGGTAGCACAGATACGCAGTATTTT.